This T cell receptor beta chain originates from a study of T cells in Graves' hyperthyroidism and ophthalmopathy. General study findings and limits: Appearing also in blood were most of the thyroid clonotypes expanded above 0.001. Researchers report that a 13 V-J model separated ophthalmopathy from stable hyperthyroidism. Progression to ophthalmopathy was predicted a median of roughly 6.6 months early.

In its sample, this clonotype was seen many times. What it binds is not known. Based on clinical symptoms, serum thyroxine and TRAb, thyroid ultrasound and orbital computed tomography, diagnoses were reached. Germline CDR1 and CDR2: SGHTA and FQGNSA. Trimming cost V 5 bases and J 6 bases; bases outside gene matches: 7. The CDR3 runs 14 residues. RNA transcripts gave rise to amplified TCR beta CDR3 regions. With the HTBI primer set, the TCR CDR3 went through a first round of RT-PCR. TCRdb analysed the multiplex PCR reads with MiXCR anew, one entry per CDR3 protein. Here the sample spans 500,000 to 650,000 distinct CDR3 sequences, 46% being singletons.

The receptor comes from an adult woman with Graves' disease, either hyperthyroidism or ophthalmopathy (not recorded which). This rearrangement joins TRBV7-2 to TRBJ2-7, with TRBD2 matching 10 bases. Material: peripheral blood or thyroid tissue (not recorded which). The CDR3 loop is CASSREREGSEQYF. The CDR3 DNA sequence: TGTGCCAGCAGCCGAGAGCGGGAGGGCTCCGAGCAGTACTTC.